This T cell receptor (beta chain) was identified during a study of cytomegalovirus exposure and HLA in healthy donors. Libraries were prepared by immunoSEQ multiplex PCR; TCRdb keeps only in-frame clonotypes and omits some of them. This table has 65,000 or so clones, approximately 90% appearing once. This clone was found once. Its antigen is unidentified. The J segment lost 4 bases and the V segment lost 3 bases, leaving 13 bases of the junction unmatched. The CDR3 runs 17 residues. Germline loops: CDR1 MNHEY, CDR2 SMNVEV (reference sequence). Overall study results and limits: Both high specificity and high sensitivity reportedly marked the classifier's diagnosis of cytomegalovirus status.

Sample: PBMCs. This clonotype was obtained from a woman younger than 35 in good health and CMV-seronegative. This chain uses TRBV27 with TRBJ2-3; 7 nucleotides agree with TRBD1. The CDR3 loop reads CASSLGGPGTAADTQYF. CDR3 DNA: TGTGCCAGCAGTTTGGGCGGGCCGGGGACAGCGGCAGATACGCAGTATTTT.